This T cell receptor beta chain derives from a study of OX40 agonist ivuxolimab in advanced cancers. Anyone with autoimmune disease history or systemic immunosuppression was excluded. Sequencing was performed with immunoSEQ multiplex PCR; in TCRdb, only in-frame clones are kept and a portion is missing. The sample holds tens of thousands of clones; 90% are singletons and the top ten take 1.5% to 2%. Germline V CDR1 and CDR2: MGHRA, YSYEKL. The ends lost 4 bases at V and 0 bases at J; junction bases unmatched: 12. This CDR3 comprises 18 residues. The source was CD4+ or CD8+ T cells sorted from blood, collected in a trial of the OX40 agonist ivuxolimab. The rearrangement joins TRBV4-1 to TRBJ1-3, with 7 nucleotides matching TRBD1. This receptor was taken from an adult with an advanced solid tumor such as melanoma, head and neck, liver or kidney cancer. DNA of the CDR3: TGCGCCAGCAGCCCCGAAGCAGGGGGTGCAATCTCTGGAAACACCATATATTTT. Protein: CASSPEAGGAISGNTIYF.